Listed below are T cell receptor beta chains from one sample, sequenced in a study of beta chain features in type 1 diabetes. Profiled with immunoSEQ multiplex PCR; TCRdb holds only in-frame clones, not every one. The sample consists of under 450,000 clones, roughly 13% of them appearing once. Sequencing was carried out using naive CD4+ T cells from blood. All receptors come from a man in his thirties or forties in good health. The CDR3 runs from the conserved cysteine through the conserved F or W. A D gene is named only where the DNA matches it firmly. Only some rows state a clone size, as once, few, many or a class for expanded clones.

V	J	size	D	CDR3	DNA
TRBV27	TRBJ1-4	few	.	CASSQSGTRNEKLFF	TGTGCCAGCAGTCAAAGCGGGACACGGAATGAAAAACTGTTTTTT
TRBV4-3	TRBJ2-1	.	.	CASSQDGGSEQFF	TGCGCCAGCAGCCAAGATGGGGGGAGTGAGCAGTTCTTC
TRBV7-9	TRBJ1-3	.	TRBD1	CASSLGKLGQTGNTIYF	TGTGCCAGCAGCTTAGGCAAACTGGGACAGACTGGAAACACCATATATTTT
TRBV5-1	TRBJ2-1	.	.	CASSLQDPSSYNEQFF	TGCGCCAGCAGCTTGCAGGACCCTAGCTCCTACAATGAGCAGTTCTTC
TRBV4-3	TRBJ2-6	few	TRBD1	CASSKSGTGRSGANVLTF	TGCGCCAGCAGTAAATCCGGGACAGGACGCTCTGGGGCCAACGTCCTGACTTTC
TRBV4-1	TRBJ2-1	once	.	CASSQVVSPNSYNEQFF	TGCGCCAGCAGCCAAGTGGTTAGCCCTAATTCCTACAATGAGCAGTTCTTC
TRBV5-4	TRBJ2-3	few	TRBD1	CASSLDWTGTDTQYF	TGTGCCAGCAGCTTGGATTGGACAGGGACAGATACGCAGTATTTT
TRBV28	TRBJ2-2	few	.	CASGSLLGTGELFF	TGTGCCAGCGGATCTTTGTTAGGTACCGGGGAGCTGTTTTTT
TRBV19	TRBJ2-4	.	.	CASSIGLPKNIQYF	TGTGCCAGTAGTATCGGGTTACCCAAAAACATTCAGTACTTC
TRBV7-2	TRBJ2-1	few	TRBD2	CASSWTSGTPYNEQFF	TGTGCCAGCAGCTGGACTAGCGGGACTCCCTACAATGAGCAGTTCTTC
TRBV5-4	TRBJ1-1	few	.	CASSLVSNTEAFF	TGTGCCAGCAGCTTGGTGTCGAACACTGAAGCTTTCTTT
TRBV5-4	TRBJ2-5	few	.	CASSSGRTQETQYF	TGTGCCAGCAGCTCGGGACGGACCCAAGAGACCCAGTACTTC
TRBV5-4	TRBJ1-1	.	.	CASSFSGLNTEAFF	TGTGCCAGCAGCTTCTCAGGGTTGAACACTGAAGCTTTCTTT
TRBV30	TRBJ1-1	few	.	CAAQANTEAFF	TGTGCCGCCCAGGCGAACACTGAAGCTTTCTTT
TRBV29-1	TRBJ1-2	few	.	CSVAPAENGYTF	TGCAGCGTTGCTCCCGCAGAGAATGGCTACACCTTC
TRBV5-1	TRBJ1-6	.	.	CASSPGGGTSPLHF	TGCGCCAGCAGCCCGGGAGGGGGGACTTCACCCCTCCACTTT
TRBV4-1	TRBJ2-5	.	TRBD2	CASSQASGGRETQYF	TGCGCCAGCAGCCAAGCCTCGGGAGGGAGGGAGACCCAGTACTTC
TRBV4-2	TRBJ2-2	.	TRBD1	CASSQDPGGMSGELFF	TGTGCCAGCAGCCAAGATCCAGGGGGCATGTCCGGGGAGCTGTTTTTT
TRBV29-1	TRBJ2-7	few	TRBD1	CSVADRARHEQYF	TGCAGCGTAGCGGACAGGGCCAGGCACGAGCAGTACTTC
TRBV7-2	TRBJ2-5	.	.	CASSLPAGQPKETQYF	TGTGCCAGCAGCCTCCCGGCGGGACAGCCGAAAGAGACCCAGTACTTC
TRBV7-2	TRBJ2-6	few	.	CASSYDGWGPSGANVLTF	TGTGCCAGCAGCTATGACGGATGGGGGCCCTCTGGGGCCAACGTCCTGACTTTC
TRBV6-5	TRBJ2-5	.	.	CASSYGETQYF	TGTGCCAGCAGTTACGGGGAGACCCAGTACTTC
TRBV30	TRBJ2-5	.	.	CAWSRAIQETQYF	TGTGCCTGGAGTCGCGCAATCCAAGAGACCCAGTACTTC
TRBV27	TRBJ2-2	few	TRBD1	CASQQGANTGELFF	TGTGCCAGTCAACAGGGGGCGAACACCGGGGAGCTGTTTTTT
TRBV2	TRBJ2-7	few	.	CASRILLGTYEQYF	TGTGCCAGCAGAATACTCCTGGGGACCTACGAGCAGTACTTC
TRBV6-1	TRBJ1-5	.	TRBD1	CASSLRTGRNQPQHF	TGTGCCAGCAGTCTCCGGACAGGCCGAAATCAGCCCCAGCATTTT
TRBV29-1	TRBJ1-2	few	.	CSVGRHSGSLYGYTF	TGCAGCGTTGGGCGACACAGCGGAAGCCTCTATGGCTACACCTTC
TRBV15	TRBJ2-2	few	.	CATSRDFGRAGELFF	TGTGCCACCAGCAGAGATTTCGGGCGAGCCGGGGAGCTGTTTTTT
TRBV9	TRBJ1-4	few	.	CASSRGANEKLFF	TGTGCCAGCAGCAGGGGCGCTAATGAAAAACTGTTTTTT
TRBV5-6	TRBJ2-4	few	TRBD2	CASSGGTSGTKNIQYF	TGTGCCAGCAGCGGCGGGACTAGCGGGACCAAAAACATTCAGTACTTC
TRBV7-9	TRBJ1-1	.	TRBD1	CASSLLQGAGTEAFF	TGTGCCAGCAGCTTACTCCAGGGGGCTGGGACTGAAGCTTTCTTT
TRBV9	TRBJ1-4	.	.	CASSVKEGRNEKLFF	TGTGCCAGCAGCGTAAAAGAGGGGCGGAATGAAAAACTGTTTTTT
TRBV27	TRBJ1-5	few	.	CASRGGNQPQHF	TGTGCCAGCAGGGGGGGCAATCAGCCCCAGCATTTT
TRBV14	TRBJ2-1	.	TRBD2	CASSQKWPRLAGITIRTYNEQFF	TGTGCCAGCAGCCAGAAGTGGCCCCGACTAGCGGGAATCACCATAAGGACCTACAATGAGCAGTTCTTC
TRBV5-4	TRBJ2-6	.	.	CASSLGVSSGANVLTF	TGTGCCAGCAGCTTGGGCGTTTCTTCTGGGGCCAACGTCCTGACTTTC
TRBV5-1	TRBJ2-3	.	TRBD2	CASSPGLAGGTDTQYF	TGCGCCAGCAGCCCAGGACTAGCGGGGGGCACAGATACGCAGTATTTT
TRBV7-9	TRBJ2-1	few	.	CASSLGLFSYNEQFF	TGTGCCAGCAGCTTAGGGCTCTTCTCCTACAATGAGCAGTTCTTC
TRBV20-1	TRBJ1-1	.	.	CSAVEGAEAFF	TGCAGCGCGGTGGAGGGCGCTGAAGCTTTCTTT
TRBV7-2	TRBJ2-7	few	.	CASSLGGGAYEQYF	TGTGCCAGCAGCTTGGGCGGGGGCGCCTACGAGCAGTACTTC
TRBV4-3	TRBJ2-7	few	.	CASSQVASNYEQYF	TGCGCCAGCAGCCAAGTCGCCAGCAACTACGAGCAGTACTTC
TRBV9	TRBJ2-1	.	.	CASSLIGGSYNEQFF	TGTGCCAGCAGCCTGATAGGCGGCTCCTACAATGAGCAGTTCTTC
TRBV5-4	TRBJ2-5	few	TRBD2	CASSYRSTGGAETQYF	TGTGCCAGCAGCTACAGATCCACGGGAGGGGCTGAGACCCAGTACTTC
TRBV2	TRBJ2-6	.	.	CASSFSGANVLTF	TGTGCCAGCAGTTTCTCTGGGGCCAACGTCCTGACTTTC
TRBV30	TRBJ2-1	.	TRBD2	CAWSVGLAGPSSYNEQFF	TGTGCCTGGAGTGTCGGTCTAGCGGGCCCGAGCTCCTACAATGAGCAGTTCTTC
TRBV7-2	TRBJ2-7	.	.	CASSLAGGRAVYEQYF	TGTGCCAGCAGCTTAGCAGGTGGCAGGGCTGTCTACGAGCAGTACTTC
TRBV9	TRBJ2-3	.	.	CASSVVAASTDTQYF	TGTGCCAGCAGCGTAGTAGCGGCAAGCACAGATACGCAGTATTTT
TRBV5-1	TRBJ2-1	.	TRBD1	CASSSLAGTDNEQFF	TGCGCCAGCAGCTCCCTAGCCGGGACAGATAATGAGCAGTTCTTC
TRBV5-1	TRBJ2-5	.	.	CASSYQTTGKETQYF	TGCGCCAGCAGCTACCAAACGACAGGAAAAGAGACCCAGTACTTC
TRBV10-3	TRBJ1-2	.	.	CAISESSGRGRAANYGYTF	TGTGCCATCAGTGAGTCAAGTGGGCGCGGACGGGCAGCTAACTATGGCTACACCTTC
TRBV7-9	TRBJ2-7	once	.	CASGSESYEQYF	TGTGCCAGCGGTTCGGAGTCCTACGAGCAGTACTTC
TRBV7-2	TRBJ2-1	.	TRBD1	CASSLDRGEYNEQFF	TGTGCCAGCAGCTTAGACAGGGGAGAGTACAATGAGCAGTTCTTC
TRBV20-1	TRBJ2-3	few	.	CSAPVQDTQYF	TGCAGTGCTCCTGTGCAGGATACGCAGTATTTT
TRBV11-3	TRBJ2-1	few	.	CASRQTGYNEQFF	TGTGCCAGCAGGCAGACAGGCTACAATGAGCAGTTCTTC
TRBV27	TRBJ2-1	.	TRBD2	CASSPGTTYYNEQFF	TGTGCCAGCAGTCCCGGGACTACCTACTACAATGAGCAGTTCTTC
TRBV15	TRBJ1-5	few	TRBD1	CATSRGPPGGSNQPQHF	TGTGCCACCAGCAGAGGCCCGCCAGGGGGAAGCAATCAGCCCCAGCATTTT
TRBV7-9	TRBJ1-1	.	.	CASTLQTVNTEAFF	TGTGCCAGCACCCTTCAGACGGTGAACACTGAAGCTTTCTTT
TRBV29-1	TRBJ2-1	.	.	CSGGTRYNEQFF	TGCAGCGGGGGGACACGGTACAATGAGCAGTTCTTC
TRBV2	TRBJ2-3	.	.	CASSEVGTDTQYF	TGTGCCAGCAGTGAAGTAGGGACAGATACGCAGTATTTT
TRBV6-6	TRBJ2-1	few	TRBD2	CASSRRLAGVDEQFF	TGTGCCAGCAGTCGGAGACTAGCGGGAGTCGATGAGCAGTTCTTC
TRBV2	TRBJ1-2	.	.	CASSEAQGNLYGYTF	TGTGCCAGCAGTGAAGCGCAGGGAAACCTCTATGGCTACACCTTC